This T cell receptor beta chain is drawn from a study of blood T cell repertoires in COVID-19 (dated by TCRdb to 2020 to 2022). Describing the broader study: Collaborator samples came from the United States, Italy and Spain and covered acute and convalescent phases of COVID-19. The prospective study material was composed of cDNA or gDNA derived from T cells, B-cell-depleted T cells, or PBMCs. The dataset comprised deeply sampled blood TCRbeta repertoires from subjects exposed to, actively infected with, or recovered from COVID-19. The repertoires were released in a freely available public database intended as a resource for research on the immune response to SARS-CoV-2. Samples were obtained from the ongoing ImmuneRACE study (first 160 participants) and from roughly 1,300 subjects provided by 6 global collaborators. Sample metadata almost always included a de-identified subject ID, COVID-19 status, age in years and sex. Where available, HLA class I and class II types were taken from metadata supplied by the sample provider and were not determined by assay-based typing.

The immunoSEQ Assay, a bias-controlled multiplex PCR, was used to amplify TCRbeta CDR3 regions from genomic DNA. In the source study's methods: The number of nucleated cells in each sample was estimated by amplification of reference gene primers within the assay. To quantify the absolute abundance of each unique TCRbeta CDR3 rearrangement, sequence reads were collapsed and filtered. Productive Simpson clonality was computed per sample as the square root of Simpson's diversity index over productive rearrangements. TCRdb carries this immuneACCESS record with in-frame sequences only. Its versions omit some clonotypes, under half of them owing to an unresolved V gene in the studies checked, with the rest unexplained. V, J and clone size derive from that table, while D and trimming were established from the DNA sequence. The sample table contains 350,000 to 400,000 clones; only one count was recorded for about 90% of them. The ten largest make up around 3% of the sample.

There are 14 amino acids in the CDR3, from cysteine to phenylalanine inclusive. Only the CDR3 part of the read is kept: 42 bases, read in frame from the first base. V lost 3 bases and J lost 2 bases; the stretch between them is 11 bases long. CDR1 and CDR2 were assigned from the germline V gene as SNHLY and FYNNEI. Enrolling through a virtual design, the prospective study's participants ranged in age from roughly 18 to 90 years and lived across some 23 United States geographic areas. To assign participants to cohorts, the prospective study relied on clinical history that participants themselves reported in a screening survey and a study questionnaire. Recovered participants in ImmuneRACE Cohort 3 were defined as having two consecutive negative NP/OP PCR tests, clearance from a healthcare professional, or resolution of symptoms. Each participant in the prospective study had whole blood, serum and a nasopharyngeal or oropharyngeal swab collected by mobile phlebotomists. Prospective study participants could optionally give additional blood draws and questionnaires over an approximately 2-month period. Prospective study blood samples were shipped either frozen or at room temperature before DNA extraction.

Regarding this clone: It has no known antigen specificity. No base-level quality is on record; no much larger clone is a single base apart.

Broader findings and caveats from the paper: Clinical and demographic metadata were provided uncurated, with the amount varying by source and participant.

In this chain, TRBV2 is recombined with TRBJ2-7; TRBD1 could be the D gene, as 5 bases match. This receptor was taken from a young woman who had recovered from COVID-19. Source material: PBMCs or T cells enriched from blood (not recorded which). The base sequence is TGTGCCAGCAGTGAGTCAGGGAATACCTACGAGCAGTACTTC. This encodes CASSESGNTYEQYF.